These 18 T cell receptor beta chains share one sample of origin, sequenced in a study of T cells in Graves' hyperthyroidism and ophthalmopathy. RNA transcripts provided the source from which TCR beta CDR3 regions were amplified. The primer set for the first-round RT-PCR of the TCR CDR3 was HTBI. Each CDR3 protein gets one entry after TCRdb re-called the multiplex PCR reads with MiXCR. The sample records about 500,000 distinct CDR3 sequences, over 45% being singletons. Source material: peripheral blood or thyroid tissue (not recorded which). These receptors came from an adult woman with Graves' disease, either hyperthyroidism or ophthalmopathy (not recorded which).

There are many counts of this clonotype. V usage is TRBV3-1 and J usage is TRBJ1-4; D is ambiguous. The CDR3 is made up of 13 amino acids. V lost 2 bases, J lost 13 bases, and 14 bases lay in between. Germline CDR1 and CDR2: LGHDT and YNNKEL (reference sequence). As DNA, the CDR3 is TGTGCCAGCAGCCAATTTTGGGGAGAAGCACTGTTTTTT. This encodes CASSQFWGEALFF.

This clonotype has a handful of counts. The CDR3 coding sequence is TGTGCCAGCAGTGAATCTAGCGGGAGAAACACAGATACGCAGTATTTT. Translated, it gives CASSESSGRNTDTQYF. This chain uses TRBV25-1 with TRBJ2-3; TRBD2 matches at 10 bases. V dropped 1 base and J dropped 2; count of bases not matched to a gene: 3. Germline values: CDR1 MGHDK, CDR2 SYGVNS. This CDR3 has 16 amino acids.

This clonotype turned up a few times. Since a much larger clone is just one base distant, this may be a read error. This chain's CDR3 is CVSSELTGYETQYF. The CDR3 DNA follows: TGTGTCAGCAGCGAACTGACAGGTTACGAGACCCAGTACTTC. The chain carries TRBV2 and TRBJ2-5; tentative D call: TRBD1 (6 bases). The CDR3 runs to 14 residues. Germline CDR1 and CDR2: SNHLY and FYNNEI.

CDR3 sequence (DNA): TGCAGCGTTGAAGGGGGTTCTAGTGAAAAACTGTTTTTT. It translates to CSVEGGSSEKLFF. This sequence joins TRBV29-1 and TRBJ1-4; no reliable D call. Trimming took off 1 base at V and 7 bases at J, with 10 bases between the two ends. Germline assignment: CDR1 SQVTM and CDR2 ANQGSEA. The CDR3 runs 13 residues. Drawing the rest from reference TRBV29-1 and TRBJ1-4, the complete variable domain is SAVISQKPSRDICQRGTSLTIQCQVDSQVTMMFWYRQQPGQSLTLIATANQGSEATYESGFVIDKFPISRPNLTFSTLTVSNMSPEDSSIYLCSVEGGSSEKLFFGSGTQLSVL.

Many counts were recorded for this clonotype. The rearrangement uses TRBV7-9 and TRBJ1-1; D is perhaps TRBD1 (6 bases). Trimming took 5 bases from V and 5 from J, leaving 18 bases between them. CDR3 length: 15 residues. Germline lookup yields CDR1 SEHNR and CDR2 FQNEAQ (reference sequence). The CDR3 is CASSTYRVGGTEAFF. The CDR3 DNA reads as TGTGCCAGCAGCACATACAGGGTAGGAGGGACTGAAGCTTTCTTT.

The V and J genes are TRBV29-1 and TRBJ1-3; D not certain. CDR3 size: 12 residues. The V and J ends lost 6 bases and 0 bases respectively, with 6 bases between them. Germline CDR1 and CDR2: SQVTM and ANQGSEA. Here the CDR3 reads CSVSTSGNTIYF. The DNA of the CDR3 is TGCAGCGTCAGCACCTCTGGAAACACCATATATTTT.

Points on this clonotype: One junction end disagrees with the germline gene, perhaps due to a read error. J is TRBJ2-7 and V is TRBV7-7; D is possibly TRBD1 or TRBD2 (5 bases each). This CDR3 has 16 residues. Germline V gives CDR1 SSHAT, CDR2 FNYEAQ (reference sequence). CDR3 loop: CASSLEGPRADYEQYF. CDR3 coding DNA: TGTGCTAGCAGCTTAGAGGGGCCCAGGGCGGACTACGAGCAGTACTTC.

In nucleotides, the CDR3 is TGTGCCATCACCACCGGGGAGGGAAAAAATTTGTACGAGCAGTACTTC. Translating gives CAITTGEGKNLYEQYF. The V and J genes are TRBV10-3 and TRBJ2-7; 7 bases align to TRBD2. The CDR3 extends over 16 amino acids. The junction had 16 bases not matched to a gene; V was cut back by 7 bases and J by 4 bases. Looked up from germline, CDR1 is ENHRY and CDR2 is SYGVKD.

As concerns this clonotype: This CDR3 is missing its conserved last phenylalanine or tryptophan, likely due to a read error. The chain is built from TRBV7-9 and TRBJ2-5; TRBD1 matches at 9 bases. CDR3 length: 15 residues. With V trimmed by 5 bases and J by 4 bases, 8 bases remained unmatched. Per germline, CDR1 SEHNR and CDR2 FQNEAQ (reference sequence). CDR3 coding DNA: TGTGCCAGCAGCCGCGGACAGGGGATGGGAGAGACCCAGTACCTC. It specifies CASSRGQGMGETQYL.

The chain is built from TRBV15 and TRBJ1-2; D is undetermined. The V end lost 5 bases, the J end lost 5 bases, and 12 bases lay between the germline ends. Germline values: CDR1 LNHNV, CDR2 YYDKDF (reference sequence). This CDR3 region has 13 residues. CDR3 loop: CATSLGGYYGYTF. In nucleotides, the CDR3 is TGTGCCACCAGCCTCGGAGGCTATTATGGCTACACCTTC.

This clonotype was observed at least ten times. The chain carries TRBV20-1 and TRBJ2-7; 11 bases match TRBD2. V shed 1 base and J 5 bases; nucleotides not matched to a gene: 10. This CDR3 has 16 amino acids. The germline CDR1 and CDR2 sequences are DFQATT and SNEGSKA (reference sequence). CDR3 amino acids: CSARGQTSGSSHEQYF. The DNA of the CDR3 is TGCAGTGCTAGAGGACAAACTAGCGGGAGTTCCCACGAGCAGTACTTC.

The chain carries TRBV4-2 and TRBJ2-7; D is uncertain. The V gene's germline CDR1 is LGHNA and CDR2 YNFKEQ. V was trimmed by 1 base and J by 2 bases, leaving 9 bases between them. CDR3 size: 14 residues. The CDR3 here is CASSQVSPPYEQYF. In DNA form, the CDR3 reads TGTGCCAGCAGCCAAGTTTCGCCTCCCTACGAGCAGTACTTC.

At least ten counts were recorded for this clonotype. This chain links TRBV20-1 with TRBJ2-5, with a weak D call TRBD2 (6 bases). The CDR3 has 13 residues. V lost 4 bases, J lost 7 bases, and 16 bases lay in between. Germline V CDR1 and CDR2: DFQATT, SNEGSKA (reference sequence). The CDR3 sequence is CSATVDGSGTQYF. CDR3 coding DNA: TGCAGTGCTACTGTCGACGGGAGCGGGACCCAGTACTTC.

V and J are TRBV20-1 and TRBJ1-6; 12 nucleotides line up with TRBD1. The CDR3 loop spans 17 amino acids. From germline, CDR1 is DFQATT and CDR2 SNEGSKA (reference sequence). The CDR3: CSIKKGDRGPYNSPLHF. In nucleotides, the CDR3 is TGCAGCATAAAAAAGGGGGACAGGGGGCCGTATAATTCACCCCTCCACTTT.

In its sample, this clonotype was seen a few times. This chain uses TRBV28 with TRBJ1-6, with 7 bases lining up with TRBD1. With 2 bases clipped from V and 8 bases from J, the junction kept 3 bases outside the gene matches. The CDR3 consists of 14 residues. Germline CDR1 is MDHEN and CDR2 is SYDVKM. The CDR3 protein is CASSLRGRDSPLHF. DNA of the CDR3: TGTGCCAGCAGTTTAAGGGGGCGGGATTCACCCCTCCACTTT.

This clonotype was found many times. CDR3 region: CASSMFRSRSQPQHF. Here the CDR3 DNA reads TGTGCCAGTAGTATGTTTCGGTCGCGGAGCCAGCCCCAGCATTTT. The chain couples TRBV19 to TRBJ1-5; no clear D. Germline lookup yields CDR1 LNHDA and CDR2 SQIVND (reference sequence). CDR3 size: 15 residues. Trimming cost V 3 bases and J 7 bases, with 16 bases left between them.

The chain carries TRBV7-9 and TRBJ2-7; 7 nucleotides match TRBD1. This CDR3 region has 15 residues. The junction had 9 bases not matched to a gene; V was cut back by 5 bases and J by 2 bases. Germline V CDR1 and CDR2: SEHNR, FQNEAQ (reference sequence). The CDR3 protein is CASSPYQGDTYEQYF. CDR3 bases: TGTGCCAGCAGCCCCTACCAGGGGGATACCTACGAGCAGTACTTC. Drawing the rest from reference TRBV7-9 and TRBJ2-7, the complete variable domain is DTGVSQNPRHKITKRGQNVTFRCDPISEHNRLYWYRQTLGQGPEFLTYFQNEAQLEKSRLLSDRFSAERPKGSFSTLEIQRTEQGDSAMYLCASSPYQGDTYEQYFGPGTRLTVT.

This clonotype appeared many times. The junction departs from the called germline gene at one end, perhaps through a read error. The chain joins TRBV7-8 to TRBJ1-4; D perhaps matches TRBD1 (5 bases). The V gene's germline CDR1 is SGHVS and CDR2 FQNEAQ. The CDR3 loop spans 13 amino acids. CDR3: CATSRATNEKLFF. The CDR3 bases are TGTGCCACCAGCAGGGCAACTAATGAAAAACTGTTTTTT.